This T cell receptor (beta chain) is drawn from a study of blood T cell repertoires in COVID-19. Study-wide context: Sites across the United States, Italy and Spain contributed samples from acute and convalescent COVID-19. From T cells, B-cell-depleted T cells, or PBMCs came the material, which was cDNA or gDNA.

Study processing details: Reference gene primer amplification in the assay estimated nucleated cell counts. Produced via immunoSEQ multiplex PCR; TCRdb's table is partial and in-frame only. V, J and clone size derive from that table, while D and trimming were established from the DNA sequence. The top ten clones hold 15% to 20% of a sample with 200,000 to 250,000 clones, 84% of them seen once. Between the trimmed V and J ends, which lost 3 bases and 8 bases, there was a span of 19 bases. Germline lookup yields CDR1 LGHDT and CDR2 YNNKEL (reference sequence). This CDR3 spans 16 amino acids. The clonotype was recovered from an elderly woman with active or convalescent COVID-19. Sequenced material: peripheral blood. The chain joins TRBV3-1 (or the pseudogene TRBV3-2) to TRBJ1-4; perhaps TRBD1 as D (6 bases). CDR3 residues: CASSHESAGGREKLFF. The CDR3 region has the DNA TGTGCCAGCAGCCACGAATCCGCGGGGGGGCGGGAAAAACTGTTTTTT.